The next 29 T cell receptor beta chains were all read from a single sample in a study of T cells after posttransplantation cyclophosphamide. The protocol was immunoSEQ multiplex PCR, while the TCRdb copy is restricted to in-frame clones and leaves out a portion. The specimen has under 45,000 clones, none found just once. The sample was PBMCs. The receptors derive from a man younger than 40 in good health and a related stem cell transplant donor.

This clone was seen more than once but under ten times. The chain has TRBV19 and TRBJ2-3; 12 nucleotides align to TRBD2. This CDR3 is built from 18 residues. Germline CDR1 reads LNHDA; CDR2 reads SQIVND (reference sequence). Trimming removed 5 bases from V and 0 bases from J; junction bases left unmatched: 9. Here the CDR3 DNA reads TGTGCCAGTAGTGGCGGACTAGCGGGGACTCCTAGCACAGATACGCAGTATTTT. Translating gives CASSGGLAGTPSTDTQYF. The full variable domain, rest sourced from reference TRBV19 and TRBJ2-3, is DGGITQSPKYLFRKEGQNVTLSCEQNLNHDAMYWYRQDPGQGLRLIYYSQIVNDFQKGDIAEGYSVSREKKESFPLTVTSAQKNPTAFYLCASSGGLAGTPSTDTQYFGPGTRLTVL.

The sample holds many counts of this clone. The gene calls are TRBV4-2 and TRBJ2-3, with 8 bases identical to TRBD2. Looked up from germline, CDR1 is LGHNA and CDR2 is YNFKEQ. The J segment lost 3 bases and the V segment lost 1 base, leaving 0 bases of the junction unmatched. The CDR3 spans 14 residues. In DNA, the CDR3 is TGTGCCAGCAGCCAAGTAGCGGGGACAGATACGCAGTATTTT. Translating it yields CASSQVAGTDTQYF.

Ten or more counts support this clone. The chain links TRBV7-6 to TRBJ2-1, with TRBD2 as a possible D gene (5 bases). Germline values: CDR1 SGHVS, CDR2 FNYEAQ. The length of the CDR3 is 13 residues. V shed 4 bases and J shed 5 bases, with 9 bases lying between them. For the CDR3, the DNA is TGTGCCAGCAGCTCCGGACTCCACAATGAGCAGTTCTTC. Protein: CASSSGLHNEQFF.

This sequence joins TRBV6-1 and TRBJ2-5; a possible D gene is TRBD2 (6 bases). The germline gives CDR1 MNHNS, CDR2 SASEGT. The germline V and J ends were trimmed by 9 bases and 4 bases, with 18 bases remaining between them. The CDR3 runs 14 residues. In nucleotides, the CDR3 is TGTGCCAGTCAAAACCTACGGGGGACAGAGACCCAGTACTTC. Its translation: CASQNLRGTETQYF.

This clone was observed at least ten times. The chain has TRBV10-3 and TRBJ2-1; 12 nucleotides agree with TRBD2. CDR1 ENHRY and CDR2 SYGVKD come from the germline V gene. The junction had 6 bases not matched to a gene; V was cut back by 2 bases and J by 10 bases. This CDR3 comprises 15 residues. This chain's CDR3 is CAISEETSGGDEQFF. CDR3 nucleotide sequence: TGTGCCATCAGTGAGGAGACTAGCGGGGGAGACGAGCAGTTCTTC.

The table lists this clone with many counts. Germline is not matched at one junction end, which may reflect a read error. The chain recombines TRBV7-6 with TRBJ1-5; 8 positions match TRBD1. CDR1 is SGHVS and CDR2 is FNYEAQ in the germline V gene. The CDR3 is made up of 13 amino acids. The CDR3: CASSLGQDQLQHF. CDR3 DNA: TGTGCCAGCAGCTTGGGACAGGATCAGCTCCAGCATTTT.

The table lists this clone with many counts. The chain has TRBV6-5 and TRBJ1-6, with D tentatively TRBD1 (5 bases). Germline loops: CDR1 MNHEY, CDR2 SVGAGI. This CDR3 region has 14 residues. The ends were cut back, 4 bases at V and 7 bases at J, with 11 bases in the middle. This chain's CDR3 is CASSSGLGNSPLHF. CDR3 sequence (DNA): TGTGCCAGCAGTTCGGGACTGGGGAATTCACCCCTCCACTTT.

This clone was observed many times. The chain joins TRBV12-5 to TRBJ2-5; D gene uncertain. Germline CDR1 is LGHNT and CDR2 is FRNRAP. The CDR3 covers 11 residues. V lost 3 bases and J lost 4, with 3 bases in between. In DNA form, the CDR3 reads TGTGCTAGTGGTTTCCGAGAGACCCAGTACTTC. Translating it yields CASGFRETQYF.

The chain couples TRBV7-2 to TRBJ2-3, with D perhaps TRBD2 (5 bases). The V and J ends lost 1 base and 1 base respectively, with 6 bases between them. Germline CDR1 reads SGHTA; CDR2 reads FQGNSA. The CDR3 totals 14 residues. CDR3 region: CASSLERGTDTQYF. For the CDR3, the DNA is TGTGCCAGCAGCTTAGAGAGGGGCACAGATACGCAGTATTTT.

This clone was detected ten times or more. The chain links TRBV19 to TRBJ2-7; 8 nucleotides align to TRBD2. V gave up 3 bases and J gave up 6 bases; unmatched junction bases: 7. Germline V gene sequence: CDR1 LNHDA, CDR2 SQIVND (reference sequence). The CDR3 sequence is 14 residues long. DNA for the CDR3: TGTGCCAGTAGTATCCGGGGGGGCCTGTTCGAGCAGTACTTC. Translated, it gives CASSIRGGLFEQYF.

This clone has a count of ten or more. The V and J genes are TRBV9 and TRBJ1-6; D is ambiguous. The length of the CDR3 is 14 residues. The V and J ends lost 0 bases and 7 bases respectively, with 8 bases between them. The germline V gene has CDR1 SGDLS and CDR2 YYNGEE. As DNA, the CDR3 is TGTGCCAGCAGCGTAGAACAGAAGAATTCACCCCTCCACTTT. This sequence encodes CASSVEQKNSPLHF.

In its sample, this clone was seen many times. This rearrangement joins TRBV6-1 to TRBJ1-1; 8 positions match TRBD1. The CDR3 extends over 15 amino acids. Germline V lookup: CDR1 MNHNS, CDR2 SASEGT. J lost 2 bases, V lost 2 bases, and 4 bases had no gene match. The CDR3 here is CASSEYGTGNTEAFF. CDR3 bases: TGTGCCAGCAGTGAATACGGGACAGGCAACACTGAAGCTTTCTTT.

The J gene is TRBJ2-2, the V gene TRBV9; 7 bases line up with TRBD1. The CDR3 covers 16 residues. The germline V gene encodes CDR1 SGDLS and CDR2 YYNGEE. After removal of 2 bases from V and 7 bases from J, the junction contained 11 bases not matched to a gene. The CDR3 sequence: CASSVGTGALGGELFF. CDR3 nucleotide sequence: TGTGCCAGCAGCGTGGGAACAGGGGCTCTCGGCGGGGAGCTGTTTTTT.

A remark on this clone: Different DNA sequences within this sample yield the same CDR3. V and J are TRBV6-2 or TRBV6-3 and TRBJ1-6; 7 positions agree with TRBD1. The V and J ends lost 7 bases and 13 bases, in that order; junction bases with no gene match: 16. From germline, CDR1 is MNHEY and CDR2 SVGEGT. The CDR3 has 15 residues. This CDR3 is CASTAGQRQVFPLHF. In nucleotides, the CDR3 is TGTGCCAGCACCGCGGGACAGCGGCAAGTATTTCCCCTCCACTTT.

This clone was counted many times. Here the CDR3 reads CASSQARGADTQYF. DNA of the CDR3: TGTGCCAGCAGCCAAGCCAGGGGCGCAGATACGCAGTATTTT. The chain has TRBV14 and TRBJ2-3; a weak D match, TRBD1 (6 bases). From germline, CDR1 is SGHDN and CDR2 FVKESK. The CDR3 loop spans 14 amino acids. V dropped 1 base and J dropped 4 bases, with 9 bases sitting between them.

J is TRBJ2-7 and V is TRBV7-2, with D perhaps matching TRBD1 (6 bases). The germline V and J ends were trimmed by 3 bases and 9 bases, with 30 bases remaining between them. The germline gives CDR1 SGHTA, CDR2 FQGNSA. CDR3 length equals 18 residues. This CDR3 is CASSFAMQNSRGISGQYF. The CDR3 nucleotides are TGTGCCAGCAGCTTCGCTATGCAGAACAGCAGGGGAATTTCCGGGCAGTACTTC.

There are many counts of this clone. The chain is built from TRBV11-2 and TRBJ2-7; 11 positions agree with TRBD2. The germline V gene has CDR1 SGHAT and CDR2 FQNNGV. Trimming took 5 bases from V and 2 from J; bases not matched to a gene: 5. The CDR3 loop spans 15 amino acids. The CDR3 DNA is TGTGCCAGCAGCCCCCTAGCGGGGGGCCCCTACGAGCAGTACTTC. It translates to CASSPLAGGPYEQYF.

This clone has more than one count but fewer than ten. The V call is TRBV28, the J call TRBJ1-5; D may be TRBD1 (6 bases). The V gene's germline CDR1 is MDHEN and CDR2 SYDVKM. Deletions cut 6 bases from V and 4 bases from J, with 13 bases between. The CDR3 sequence is 14 residues long. The CDR3 loop is CASRQDRSNQPQHF. CDR3 nucleotides: TGTGCCAGCAGACAAGACAGGAGTAATCAGCCCCAGCATTTT.

This clone has ten or more counts. This chain connects TRBV15 to TRBJ2-7; 9 bases are shared with TRBD1. CDR1 LNHNV and CDR2 YYDKDF come from the germline V gene (reference sequence). V gave up 5 bases and J gave up 5 bases; unmatched junction bases: 1. The CDR3 is 12 residues long. In nucleotides, the CDR3 is TGTGCCACCAGCTGGACAGGGGACGAGCAGTACTTC. Its translation is CATSWTGDEQYF.

This clone showed up many times. V and J are TRBV24-1 and TRBJ2-1; TRBD2 might be the D (7 bases). The CDR3 loop spans 17 amino acids. Germline CDR1 KGHDR, CDR2 SFDVKD. With 3 bases removed from V and 8 bases from J, the gap between germline ends came to 22 bases. The CDR3 protein is CATSDISGGRGVYEQFF. DNA for the CDR3: TGTGCCACCAGTGATATTTCGGGGGGCCGCGGGGTCTATGAGCAGTTCTTC.

In its sample, this clone was seen a few times. The chain is built from TRBV12-3 or TRBV12-4 and TRBJ1-1; D gene unclear. Trimming shortened V by 3 bases and J by 2 bases, and 7 bases separated the two germline ends. This CDR3 is built from 13 residues. The DNA of the CDR3 is TGTGCCAGCAGTTTGCGTCTCAACACTGAAGCTTTCTTT. The encoded protein is CASSLRLNTEAFF.

Concerning this clone: One base away lies a much larger clone, so this may be a sequencing read error. The CDR3 loop is CASSETGGGQPQHF. CDR3 DNA: TGTGCCAGCAGTGAAACAGGGGGGGGGCAGCCCCAGCATTTT. This rearrangement joins TRBV6-1 to TRBJ1-5, with 8 bases matching TRBD1. With V trimmed by 2 bases and J by 7 bases, 4 bases remained unmatched. Germline values: CDR1 MNHNS, CDR2 SASEGT. The CDR3 has 14 residues.

This clone was counted many times. The J gene is TRBJ1-2, the V gene TRBV12-3 or TRBV12-4, with D possibly matching TRBD1 (5 bases). V was trimmed by 10 bases and J by 4 bases, leaving 13 bases between them. This CDR3 is built from 12 residues. This chain's CDR3 is CATQDTSYGYTF. In nucleotides, the CDR3 is TGTGCCACCCAGGACACCAGCTATGGCTACACCTTC.

This clone came up many times. The chain joins TRBV11-3 to TRBJ1-1, with 8 bases lining up with TRBD1. The trim removed 5 bases at V and 2 bases at J, leaving 4 bases unmatched. CDR3 length: 14 residues. Germline V gene lookup returns CDR1 SGHNT and CDR2 YENEEA. This CDR3 reads CASSAGTGNTEAFF. The CDR3 DNA follows: TGTGCCAGCAGCGCCGGGACAGGCAACACTGAAGCTTTCTTT.

The rearrangement joins TRBV6-6 to TRBJ2-5; D may be TRBD1 (6 bases). Germline CDR1 reads MNHNY; CDR2 reads SVGAGI (reference sequence). Trimming stripped 4 bases from V and 3 bases from J, with 15 bases between. This CDR3 has 15 amino acids. The CDR3 bases are TGTGCCAGCAGTTTCTTCAGGGGTATCGAAGAGACCCAGTACTTC. Encoded protein: CASSFFRGIEETQYF.

This clone was recorded a few times. V is TRBV9 and J is TRBJ1-2, with a tentative D call TRBD1 (5 bases). V was pared by 7 bases and J by 6 bases, with 10 bases between. Per the germline V gene, CDR1 is SGDLS and CDR2 is YYNGEE. The CDR3 sequence is 11 residues long. The CDR3 here is CASGGVHGYTF. The CDR3 region has the DNA TGTGCCAGCGGAGGGGTTCATGGCTACACCTTC.

This clone was observed many times. V gene TRBV6-4 combines with J gene TRBJ2-7, with 7 bases lining up with TRBD1. Germline CDR1 and CDR2: MRHNA and SNTAGT. The V segment lost 4 bases and the J segment 0 bases; nucleotides outside the gene matches: 3. The CDR3 loop spans 14 amino acids. The CDR3 nucleotides read TGTGCCAGCAGTGCCCGGGACAGCTCCTACGAGCAGTACTTC. This translates into CASSARDSSYEQYF.

This clone has ten or more counts. The gene calls are TRBV4-1 and TRBJ1-5; possibly TRBD1 for D (6 bases). CDR3 length equals 14 residues. Germline V gene data show CDR1 as MGHRA and CDR2 as YSYEKL. V lost 1 base, J lost 7 bases, and 11 bases lay in between. The CDR3 protein is CASSQAGAGQPQHF. The CDR3 DNA reads TGCGCCAGCAGCCAAGCAGGGGCAGGCCAGCCCCAGCATTTT.

This clone has ten or more counts. This chain connects TRBV2 to TRBJ1-4; D might be TRBD1 (5 bases). Germline assignment: CDR1 SNHLY and CDR2 FYNNEI. The CDR3 contains 14 residues. V shed 4 bases and J shed 8 bases, with 14 bases lying between them. The CDR3 DNA reads as TGTGCCAGCAGTGGTTCGGGGGGTGGCGAAAAACTGTTTTTT. Protein: CASSGSGGGEKLFF.